This T cell receptor beta chain was sequenced for a study of CD8+CD57+ T cells in acquired aplastic anemia. The sequenced patients had an expansion of CD8+CD57+ cells seen by flow cytometry. Every patient was diagnosed with severe acquired aplastic anemia. Untreated patients provided the blood samples, with no therapy given before sampling. On this clonotype itself: Antigen specificity is unknown.

Study results and limitations: Patients were compared with controls for CD8+ Simpson's diversity, and no significant difference emerged.

The length of the CDR3 is 14 residues. Trimming cost V 5 bases and J 3 bases, with 14 bases left between them. The V gene's germline CDR1 is SGHTA and CDR2 FQGNSA. Profiling that covered TCR beta VDJ and CDR3 relied on genomic DNA as its template. TCRdb processed the reads anew with MiXCR; each CDR3 protein has one entry. The data contain about 190,000 distinct CDR3 sequences, around 45% of them singletons. Sample: sorted CD4+, CD8+, or CD8+CD57+ T cells (not recorded which) from PBMCs. The chain joins TRBV7-2 to TRBJ2-7, with a possible D match to TRBD2 (6 bases). This clonotype was sampled from a human donor with aplastic anemia. The CDR3 loop reads CASSPTSILYEQYF. In nucleotides, the CDR3 is TGTGCCAGCAGCCCGACTAGTATACTCTACGAGCAGTACTTC.